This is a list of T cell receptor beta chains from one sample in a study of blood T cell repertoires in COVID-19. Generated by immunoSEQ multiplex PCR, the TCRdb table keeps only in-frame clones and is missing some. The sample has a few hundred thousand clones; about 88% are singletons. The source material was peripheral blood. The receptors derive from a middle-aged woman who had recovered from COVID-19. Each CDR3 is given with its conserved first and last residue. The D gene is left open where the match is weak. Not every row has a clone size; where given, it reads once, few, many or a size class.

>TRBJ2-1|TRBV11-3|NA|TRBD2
TGTGCCAGCAGCTCGACTAGCGGGGACTACAATGAGCAGTTCTTC
CASSSTSGDYNEQFF
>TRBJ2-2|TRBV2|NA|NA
TGTGCCAGCAGTGTACAAACCGGGACTCGTTACACCGGGGAGCTGTTTTTT
CASSVQTGTRYTGELFF
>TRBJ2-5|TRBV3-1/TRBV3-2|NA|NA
TGTGCCAGCAGCCAAGAATGGCTAGCTGGGCGGACCCAGTACTTC
CASSQEWLAGRTQYF
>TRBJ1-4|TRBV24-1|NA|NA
TGTGCCACCAGTGATGGAGGGACTAATGAAAAACTGTTTTTT
CATSDGGTNEKLFF
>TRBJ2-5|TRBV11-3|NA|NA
TGTGCCAGCAGCCCACGGGGGGCCGGGAAGACCCAGTACTTC
CASSPRGAGKTQYF
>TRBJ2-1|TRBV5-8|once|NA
TGTGCCAGCAGCTTGGGAGGTGCGGCGGCTAGCTGGAATGAGCAGTTCTTC
CASSLGGAAASWNEQFF
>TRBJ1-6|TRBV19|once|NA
TGTGCCACCCTCGACTCCCTCTCCTATAATTCACCCCTCCACTTT
CATLDSLSYNSPLHF
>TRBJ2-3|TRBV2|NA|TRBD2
TGTGCCAGCGGGGGTAGCGGGGGGGCCAAAGATACGCAGTATTTT
CASGGSGGAKDTQYF
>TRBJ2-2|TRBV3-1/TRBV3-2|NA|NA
TGTGCCAGCAGCCAATACGGACACGACACCGGGGAGCTGTTTTTT
CASSQYGHDTGELFF
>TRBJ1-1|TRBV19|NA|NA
TGTGCCAGTAGTTCAAGGACTGAGGTAGGCACTGAAGCTTTCTTT
CASSSRTEVGTEAFF
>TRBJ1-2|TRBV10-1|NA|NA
TGCGCCGAGGAGGAAGCTAACTATGGCTACACCTTC
CAEEEANYGYTF
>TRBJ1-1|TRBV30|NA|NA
TGTGCCTGGATCCCGGGTCGGGTCAAGAACACTGAAGCTTTCTTT
CAWIPGRVKNTEAFF
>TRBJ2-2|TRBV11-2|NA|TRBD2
TGTGCCAGCAGCCTACGGGGGGGCGGAACCGGGGAGCTGTTTTTT
CASSLRGGGTGELFF
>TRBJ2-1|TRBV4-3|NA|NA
TGCGCCAGCAGCCAAGCCGGGATCAATGAGCAGTTCTTC
CASSQAGINEQFF
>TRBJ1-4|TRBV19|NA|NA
TGTGCCACCCAAATAAGGCGGGGGAACAGCGCAACTAATGAAAAACTGTTTTTT
CATQIRRGNSATNEKLFF
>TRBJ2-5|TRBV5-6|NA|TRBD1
TGTGCCAGCAGCACGGGACAGAAACAAGAGACCCAGTACTTC
CASSTGQKQETQYF
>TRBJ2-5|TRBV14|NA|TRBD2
TGTGCCAGCAGCCAAGTAGCGGGAGGGAAGTCGGCCCAGTACTTC
CASSQVAGGKSAQYF
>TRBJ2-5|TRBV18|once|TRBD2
TGTGCCAGCTCACTCCTAGCGGGGGGGTACCAAGAGACCCAGTACTTC
CASSLLAGGYQETQYF
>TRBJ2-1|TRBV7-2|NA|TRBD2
TGTGCCAGCAGACTCCCACCGGGACTAGCACTGAATGAGCAGTTCTTC
CASRLPPGLALNEQFF
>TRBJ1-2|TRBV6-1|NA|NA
TGTGCCAGCAGTGAATTGGGTAGCCATGGCTACACCTTC
CASSELGSHGYTF
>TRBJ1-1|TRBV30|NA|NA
TGTGCCTGGAGTGTACTGGGGGCCACTGAAGCTTTCTTT
CAWSVLGATEAFF
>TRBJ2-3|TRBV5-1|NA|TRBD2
TGCGCCAGCTATAGCGGGGTCGACACAGATACGCAGTATTTT
CASYSGVDTDTQYF
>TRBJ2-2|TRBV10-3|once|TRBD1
TGTGCCATCAGACGCGGACAGGGCGACACCGGGGAGCTGTTTTTT
CAIRRGQGDTGELFF
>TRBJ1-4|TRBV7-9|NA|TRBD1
TGTGCCAGCAGTTCCGACGGGACAGGGGATGAAAAACTGTTTTTT
CASSSDGTGDEKLFF
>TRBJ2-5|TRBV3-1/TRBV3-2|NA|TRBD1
TGTGCCAGCAGCCCCGGTGAGGGGGCGTGGGGGACCCAGTACTTC
CASSPGEGAWGTQYF
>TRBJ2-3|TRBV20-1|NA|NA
TGCAGTGCTAGTGGGCTGACAGATACGCAGTATTTT
CSASGLTDTQYF
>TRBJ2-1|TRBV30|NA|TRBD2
TGTGCCTGGACCGCACGGGGCGGGAGGCCCCTATCATACAATGAGCAGTTCTTC
CAWTARGGRPLSYNEQFF
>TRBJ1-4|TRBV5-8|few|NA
TGTGCCAGCAGCTTGGCGTATAATGAAAAACTGTTTTTT
CASSLAYNEKLFF
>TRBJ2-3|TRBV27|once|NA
TGTGCCAGCAGCACGGGACTGATCACAGATACGCAGTATTTT
CASSTGLITDTQYF
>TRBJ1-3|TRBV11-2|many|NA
TGTGCCAGCAGCATAACAAGTGGAAACACCATATATTTT
CASSITSGNTIYF
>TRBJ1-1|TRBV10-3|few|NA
TGTGCCATCAAAACAGACATGAACACTGAAGCTTTCTTT
CAIKTDMNTEAFF
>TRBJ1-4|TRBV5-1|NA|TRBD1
TGCGCCAGCAGCATACAGGGGAGCGGTGAAAAACTGTTTTTT
CASSIQGSGEKLFF
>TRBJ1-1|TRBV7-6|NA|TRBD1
TGTGCCAGCAGCTTAGAGAGGGCGCAGGGGGCTAAGAACACTGAAGCTTTCTTT
CASSLERAQGAKNTEAFF
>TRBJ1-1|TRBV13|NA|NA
TGTGCCAGCAGCCCCCGAGGACAGATCAACACTGAAGCTTTCTTT
CASSPRGQINTEAFF
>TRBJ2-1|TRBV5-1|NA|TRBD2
TGCGCCAGCAGCTCTCTAGCGGGGGGGCCGAATGAGCAGTTCTTC
CASSSLAGGPNEQFF
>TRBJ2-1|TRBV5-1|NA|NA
TGCGCCAGCACCCCTAGCTCCTACAATGAGCAGTTCTTC
CASTPSSYNEQFF
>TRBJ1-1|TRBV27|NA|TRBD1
TGTGCCAGCAGTTTATTGGGTAGGGGGACAGGGGAGAACACTGAAGCTTTCTTT
CASSLLGRGTGENTEAFF
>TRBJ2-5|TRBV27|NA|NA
TGTGCCAGCAGTTTATTAAACAGGGATTTCCAAGAGACCCAGTACTTC
CASSLLNRDFQETQYF
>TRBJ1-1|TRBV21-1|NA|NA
TGTGCCAGCAGCAAATCCCCGGGGAACACTGAAGCTTTCTTT
CASSKSPGNTEAFF
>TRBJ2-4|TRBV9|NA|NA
TGTGCCAGCAGCACTAAGAGGGGACTAGCCAAAAACATTCAGTACTTC
CASSTKRGLAKNIQYF
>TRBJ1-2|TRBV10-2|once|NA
TGCGCCAGCAGCGTCACAGGAAACTATGGCTACACCTTC
CASSVTGNYGYTF
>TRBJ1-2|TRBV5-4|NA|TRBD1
TGTGCCAGCAACTACAGGGGTGGGTATGGCTACACCTTC
CASNYRGGYGYTF